Below are 13 T cell receptor beta chains sequenced from a single sample in a study of blood T cells in healthy people across ages. Alongside a J-beta primer mix, a sample-barcoded 5' primer served in a second PCR lasting about 7 to 11 cycles. TCRdb re-called the 5' RACE reads through MiXCR, storing one row per CDR3 protein. Among fewer than 900,000 distinct CDR3 sequences listed, roughly 43% were seen once. The sequencing input was blood. The receptors stem from an older woman in good health.

In this sample, this clonotype turned up a few times. The rearrangement joins TRBV6-5 to TRBJ2-7; the D gene is possibly TRBD1 (5 bases). V was pared by 5 bases and J by 3 bases, with 14 bases between. The CDR3 runs 14 residues. Germline loops: CDR1 MNHEY, CDR2 SVGAGI. The CDR3 bases are TGTGCCAGCAGTCTCCAGGGCAGCGACTACGAGCAGTACTTC. It is translated as CASSLQGSDYEQYF.

This clonotype has just a few counts. The chain recombines TRBV7-6 with TRBJ2-1; 10 bases line up with TRBD1. This CDR3 is 17 amino acids long. Germline V gene lookup returns CDR1 SGHVS and CDR2 FNYEAQ. J was trimmed by 6 bases and V by 1 base; bases with no gene match: 9. Here the CDR3 reads CASSLGVGTGVGNEQFF. The CDR3 DNA follows: TGTGCCAGCAGCTTAGGTGTTGGGACAGGGGTCGGCAATGAGCAGTTCTTC.

This clonotype has only one observation. V and J are TRBV5-1 and TRBJ1-5; D is uncertain. Trimming shortened V by 0 bases and J by 7 bases, and 11 bases separated the two germline ends. This CDR3 spans 14 amino acids. The germline gives CDR1 SGHRS, CDR2 YFSETQ. The CDR3 DNA reads as TGCGCCAGCAGCTTGGATCTGGGGAGACAGCCCCAGCATTTT. As protein: CASSLDLGRQPQHF. Looking up the rest from reference TRBV5-1 and TRBJ1-5 gives the full variable domain: KAGVTQTPRYLIKTRGQQVTLSCSPISGHRSVSWYQQTPGQGLQFLFEYFSETQRNKGNFPGRFSGRQFSNSRSEMNVSTLELGDSALYLCASSLDLGRQPQHFGDGTRLSIL.

In this sample, this clonotype turned up a few times. V is TRBV28 and J is TRBJ2-5; D is undetermined. Germline V lookup: CDR1 MDHEN, CDR2 SYDVKM. This CDR3 has 11 amino acids. Trimming removed 7 bases from V and 7 bases from J, with 10 bases in between. This CDR3 reads CASTSEGTQYF. The CDR3 DNA is TGTGCCAGCACCTCGGAAGGGACCCAGTACTTC. The whole variable domain, remainder taken from reference TRBV28 and TRBJ2-5, is DVKVTQSSRYLVKRTGEKVFLECVQDMDHENMFWYRQDPGLGLRLIYFSYDVKMKEKGDIPEGYSVSREKKERFSLILESASTNQTSMYLCASTSEGTQYFGPGTRLLVL.

The chain employs TRBV20-1 and TRBJ2-1; 9 positions match TRBD2. Trimming at V came to 8 bases and at J to 8 bases, leaving 13 bases not matched to a gene. CDR1 is DFQATT and CDR2 is SNEGSKA in the germline V gene (reference sequence). The CDR3 length is 14 residues. The chain's CDR3 is CSKPAGGPLDEQFF. The DNA for the CDR3 is TGCAGTAAGCCGGCGGGGGGGCCCCTGGATGAGCAGTTCTTC.

The V and J genes are TRBV28 and TRBJ2-1, with 7 bases that match TRBD1. Germline trimming cut 2 bases from V and 5 bases from J; bases unmatched to any gene: 6. The CDR3 is 15 residues long. CDR1 and CDR2 (germline): MDHEN, SYDVKM. CDR3 amino acids: CASSLVQGVHNEQFF. The CDR3 coding sequence is TGTGCCAGCAGTTTAGTCCAGGGGGTACACAATGAGCAGTTCTTC.

The chain recombines TRBV20-1 with TRBJ1-5, with D hard to call. Germline V gene data show CDR1 as DFQATT and CDR2 as SNEGSKA (reference sequence). CDR3 length equals 13 residues. V gave up 2 bases and J gave up 0 bases, with 5 bases separating them. In DNA form, the CDR3 reads TGCAGTGCTAGAATGAGTAGCAATCAGCCCCAGCATTTT. This encodes CSARMSSNQPQHF.

The chain joins TRBV7-8 to TRBJ1-1; 10 positions agree with TRBD1. CDR1 and CDR2 from the germline V gene are SGHVS and FQNEAQ. The CDR3 loop spans 18 amino acids. V shed 1 base, J shed 4 bases, and the junction held 12 bases outside the gene matches. The CDR3 loop is CASSLDLLDRGFLTEAFF. The CDR3 DNA is TGTGCCAGCAGCTTAGATCTGTTGGACAGGGGGTTCCTCACTGAAGCTTTCTTT.

This chain connects TRBV2 to TRBJ2-3, with 9 bases identical to TRBD1. The CDR3 contains 15 residues. Germline CDR1 is SNHLY and CDR2 is FYNNEI. After removal of 6 bases from V and 0 bases from J, the junction contained 4 bases not matched to a gene. CDR3 sequence: CASSAGQGSTDTQYF. CDR3 DNA sequence: TGTGCCAGCAGCGCGGGACAGGGAAGCACAGATACGCAGTATTTT.

The sample holds a few counts of this clonotype. The chain recombines TRBV12-3 or TRBV12-4 with TRBJ2-3; the D is unclear. Trimming took 7 bases from V and 7 from J, leaving 18 bases between them. The CDR3 loop spans 14 amino acids. The CDR3 DNA follows: TGTGCCAGCACTCCGAAACCGGGCCACCATACGCAGTATTTT. Translation: CASTPKPGHHTQYF.

The V gene is TRBV7-8, the J gene TRBJ2-3; D possibly corresponds to TRBD1 (6 bases). The CDR3 consists of 16 residues. Looked up from germline, CDR1 is SGHVS and CDR2 is FQNEAQ. With 5 bases removed from V and 6 bases from J, the gap between germline ends came to 21 bases. CDR3 residues: CASSPSGTNFEDTQYF. CDR3 DNA sequence: TGTGCCAGCAGCCCCTCAGGGACAAATTTTGAGGATACGCAGTATTTT.

In this sample, this clonotype turned up a few times. The gene calls are TRBV2 and TRBJ1-4; TRBD1 agrees at 8 bases. Losses at the gene ends were 4 bases for V and 0 bases for J; bases not matched to a gene: 4. The CDR3 is made up of 16 amino acids. Germline lookup yields CDR1 SNHLY and CDR2 FYNNEI. The CDR3 protein is CASSGTGSATNEKLFF. The CDR3 DNA follows: TGTGCCAGCAGTGGGACAGGGAGCGCAACTAATGAAAAACTGTTTTTT.

J is TRBJ2-1 and V is TRBV7-9, with D tentatively TRBD1 or TRBD2 (5 bases each). The CDR3 contains 16 residues. Germline V CDR1 and CDR2: SEHNR, FQNEAQ (reference sequence). The ends were cut back, 5 bases at V and 8 bases at J, with 22 bases in the middle. CDR3: CASSITRGRVGDEQFF. The CDR3 bases are TGTGCCAGCAGCATCACTCGGGGCAGGGTGGGCGATGAGCAGTTCTTC.